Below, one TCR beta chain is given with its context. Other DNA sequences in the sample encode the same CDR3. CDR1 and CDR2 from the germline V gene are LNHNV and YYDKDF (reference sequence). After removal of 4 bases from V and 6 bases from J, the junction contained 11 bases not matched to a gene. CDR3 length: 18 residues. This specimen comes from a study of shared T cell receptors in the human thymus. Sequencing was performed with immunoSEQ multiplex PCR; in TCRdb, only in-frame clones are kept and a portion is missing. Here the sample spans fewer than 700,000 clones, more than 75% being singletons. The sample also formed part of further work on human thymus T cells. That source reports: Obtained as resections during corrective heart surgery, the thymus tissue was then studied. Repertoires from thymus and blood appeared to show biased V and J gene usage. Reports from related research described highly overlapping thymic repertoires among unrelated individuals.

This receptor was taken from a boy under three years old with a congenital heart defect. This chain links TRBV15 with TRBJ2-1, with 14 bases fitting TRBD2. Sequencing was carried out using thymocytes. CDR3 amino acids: CATSTRPGLAGEGNEQFF. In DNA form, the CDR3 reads TGTGCCACCAGCACAAGGCCGGGACTAGCGGGAGAAGGCAATGAGCAGTTCTTC.